The TCR beta chain under discussion was sequenced for a study of OX40 agonist ivuxolimab in advanced cancers. The table came from immunoSEQ multiplex PCR; TCRdb's copy has only in-frame clones and leaves some out. The profile shows about 76,000 clones, 70% to 90% of them singletons. V was clipped by 6 bases and J by 5 bases, with 14 bases between them. The CDR3 extends over 13 amino acids. Germline CDR1 SNHLY, CDR2 FYNNEI. Peripheral blood came from all dose cohorts at three timepoints. This chain uses TRBV2 with TRBJ2-7, with D maybe TRBD1 (7 bases). The sequence was collected from an adult with an advanced solid tumor such as melanoma, head and neck, liver or kidney cancer. The sequencing used CD4+ or CD8+ T cells sorted from blood, collected in a trial of the OX40 agonist ivuxolimab. The CDR3 reads CASRTGRFDEQYF. The CDR3 DNA follows: TGTGCCAGCAGGACAGGGAGGTTCGACGAGCAGTACTTC.